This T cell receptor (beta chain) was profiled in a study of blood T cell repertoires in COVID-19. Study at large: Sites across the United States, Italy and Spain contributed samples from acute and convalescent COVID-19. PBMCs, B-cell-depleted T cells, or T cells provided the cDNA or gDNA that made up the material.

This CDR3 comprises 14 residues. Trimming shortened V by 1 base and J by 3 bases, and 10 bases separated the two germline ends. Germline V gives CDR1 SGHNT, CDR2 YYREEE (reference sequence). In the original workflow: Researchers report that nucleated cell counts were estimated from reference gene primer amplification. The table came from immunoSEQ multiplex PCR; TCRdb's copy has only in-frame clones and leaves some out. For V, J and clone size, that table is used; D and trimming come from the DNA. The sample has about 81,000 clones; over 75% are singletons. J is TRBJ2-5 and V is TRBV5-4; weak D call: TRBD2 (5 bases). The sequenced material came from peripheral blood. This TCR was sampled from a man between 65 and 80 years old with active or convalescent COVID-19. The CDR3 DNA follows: TGTGCCAGCAGCTTGCGAGGGAGAAAAGAGACCCAGTACTTC. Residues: CASSLRGRKETQYF.